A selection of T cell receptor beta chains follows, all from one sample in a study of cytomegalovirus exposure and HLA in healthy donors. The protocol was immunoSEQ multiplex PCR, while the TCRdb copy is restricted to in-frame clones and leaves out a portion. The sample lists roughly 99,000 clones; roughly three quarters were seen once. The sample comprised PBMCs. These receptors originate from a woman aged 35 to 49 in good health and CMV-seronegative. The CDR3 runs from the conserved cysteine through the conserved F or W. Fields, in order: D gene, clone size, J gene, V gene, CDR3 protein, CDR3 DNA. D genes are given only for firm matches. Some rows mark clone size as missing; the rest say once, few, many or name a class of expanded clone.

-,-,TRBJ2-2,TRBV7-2,CASSETNTGELFF,TGTGCCAGCAGCGAGACGAACACCGGGGAGCTGTTTTTT
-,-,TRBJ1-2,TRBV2,CASSEGGQRYGYTF,TGTGCCAGCAGTGAGGGTGGACAGAGATATGGCTACACCTTC
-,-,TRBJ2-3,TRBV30,CAWTFGTDTQYF,TGTGCCTGGACTTTCGGTACAGATACGCAGTATTTT
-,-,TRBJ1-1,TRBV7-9,CASKTKDRLNTEAFF,TGTGCCAGCAAAACGAAGGACAGATTGAACACTGAAGCTTTCTTT
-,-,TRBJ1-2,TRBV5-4,CASSWRTEANYGYTF,TGTGCCAGCAGCTGGAGGACGGAAGCTAACTATGGCTACACCTTC
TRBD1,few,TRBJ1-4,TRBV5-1,CASSLTGARNEKLFF,TGCGCCAGCAGCTTAACAGGGGCCCGGAATGAAAAACTGTTTTTT
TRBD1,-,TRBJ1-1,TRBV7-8,CASSLVTGGSTEAFF,TGTGCCAGCAGCTTAGTCACAGGGGGCTCAACTGAAGCTTTCTTT
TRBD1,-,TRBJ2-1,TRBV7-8,CASSKTAGQGGLRNNEQFF,TGTGCCAGCAGCAAAACCGCGGGACAGGGGGGTCTTCGGAACAATGAGCAGTTCTTC
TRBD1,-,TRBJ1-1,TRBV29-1,CSVGQGDTEAFF,TGCAGCGTTGGACAGGGCGACACTGAAGCTTTCTTT
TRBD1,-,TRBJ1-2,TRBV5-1,CASSSPSGQPITNYGYTF,TGCGCCAGCAGCTCACCATCGGGACAGCCCATCACTAACTATGGCTACACCTTC
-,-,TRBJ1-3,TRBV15,CATSREMRTGNTIYF,TGTGCCACCAGCAGAGAGATGAGGACTGGAAACACCATATATTTT
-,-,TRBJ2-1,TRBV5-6,CASSFGTSNEQFF,TGTGCCAGCAGCTTCGGGACTTCCAATGAGCAGTTCTTC
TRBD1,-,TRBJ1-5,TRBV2,CASQQGSLGNQPQNF,TGTGCCAGCCAACAGGGGTCTCTTGGAAATCAGCCCCAGAATTTT
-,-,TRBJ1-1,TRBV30,CAWSDGVNTEAFF,TGTGCCTGGAGCGACGGGGTGAACACTGAAGCTTTCTTT
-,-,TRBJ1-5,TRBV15,CATSRDWVTGYNNQPQHF,TGTGCCACCAGCAGAGATTGGGTGACAGGTTATAACAATCAGCCCCAGCATTTT
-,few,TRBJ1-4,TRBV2,CASKPGRTNEKLFF,TGTGCCAGCAAGCCCGGGAGGACTAATGAAAAACTGTTTTTT
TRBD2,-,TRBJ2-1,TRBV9,CASSFRTSGGDYNEQFF,TGTGCCAGCAGCTTTCGGACTAGCGGGGGCGACTACAATGAGCAGTTCTTC
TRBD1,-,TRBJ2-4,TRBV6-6,CASSYSTGFGYF,TGTGCCAGCAGTTACTCGACAGGGTTCGGATACTTC
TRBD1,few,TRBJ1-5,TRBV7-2,CASSRDRAGQPQNF,TGTGCCAGCAGCCGGGACAGGGCCGGTCAGCCCCAGAATTTT
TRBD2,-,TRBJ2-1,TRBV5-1,CASRPLAGPTYNEQFF,TGCGCCAGTCGGCCCTTAGCGGGGCCAACCTACAATGAGCAGTTCTTC
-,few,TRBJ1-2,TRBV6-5,CASSYGPGGGYTF,TGTGCCAGCAGTTACGGCCCCGGCGGAGGCTACACCTTC
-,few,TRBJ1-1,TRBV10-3,CAISERGRAFF,TGTGCCATCAGTGAACGGGGAAGGGCTTTCTTT
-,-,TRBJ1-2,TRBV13,CASSLGLSSKYGYTF,TGTGCCAGCAGCTTGGGACTTTCGTCTAAGTATGGCTACACCTTC
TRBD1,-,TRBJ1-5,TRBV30,CAWSVQGEAQPQNF,TGTGCCTGGAGTGTACAGGGGGAAGCTCAGCCCCAGAATTTT
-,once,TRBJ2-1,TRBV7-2,CATLRGSYNEQFF,TGTGCCACCCTCAGGGGCTCCTACAATGAGCAGTTCTTC
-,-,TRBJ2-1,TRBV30,CAWRSDRYNEQFF,TGTGCCTGGAGGAGTGACAGGTACAATGAGCAGTTCTTC
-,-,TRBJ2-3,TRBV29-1,CSVESVALRADTQYF,TGCAGCGTTGAGTCTGTGGCGCTCCGGGCAGATACGCAGTATTTT
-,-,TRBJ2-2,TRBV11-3,CASSPGDGTGELFF,TGTGCCAGCAGCCCGGGGGACGGCACCGGGGAGCTGTTTTTT
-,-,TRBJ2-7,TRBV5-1,CASSLSPPVVGVRDEQYF,TGCGCCAGCAGCTTGTCCCCTCCGGTCGTCGGTGTACGGGACGAGCAGTACTTC
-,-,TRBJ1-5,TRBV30,CAWRKDSNQPQNF,TGTGCCTGGAGGAAAGACAGTAATCAGCCCCAGAATTTT
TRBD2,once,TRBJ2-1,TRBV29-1,CSVEAGVGLAGGPYNEQFF,TGCAGCGTTGAAGCCGGTGTTGGGCTAGCGGGGGGGCCCTACAATGAGCAGTTCTTC
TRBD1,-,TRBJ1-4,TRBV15,CATSRTGELTEKLFF,TGTGCCACCAGCAGAACAGGGGAGTTGACTGAAAAACTGTTTTTT
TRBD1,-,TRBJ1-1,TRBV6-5,CASSYLDRDTEAFF,TGTGCCAGCAGTTACCTCGACAGGGACACTGAAGCTTTCTTT
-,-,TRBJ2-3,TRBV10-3,CAINGGGRATDTQYF,TGTGCCATCAATGGGGGGGGGCGAGCCACAGATACGCAGTATTTT
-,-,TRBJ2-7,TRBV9,CASSVEASGWREQYF,TGTGCCAGCAGCGTAGAGGCGTCAGGGTGGAGAGAGCAGTACTTC
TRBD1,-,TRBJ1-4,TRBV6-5,CASSRGQGKEKLFF,TGTGCCAGCAGTCGGGGACAGGGAAAGGAAAAACTGTTTTTT